The sequence of this TCR beta chain was determined in a study of blood T cell repertoires in COVID-19. Study context: Italy, Spain and the United States were the sources of the convalescent and acute COVID-19 samples. PBMCs, B-cell-depleted T cells, or T cells were the source of the cDNA or gDNA that made up the material.

CDR1 and CDR2 (germline): GTSNPN, SVGIG (reference sequence). V shed 2 bases and J shed 0 bases, with 16 bases lying between them. The CDR3 extends over 17 amino acids. In the authors' workflow: Counts of nucleated cells, estimated from reference gene primer amplification, were obtained. Only in-frame clones appear in the TCRdb table, and some are missing; sequencing was by immunoSEQ multiplex PCR. That table furnishes V, J and clone size, whereas the DNA furnished D and trimming. The table records approximately 28,000 clones, over 70% of them present only once. This sequence was found in a woman aged 55-70 years with acute or convalescent COVID-19. The specimen sequenced was peripheral blood. V is TRBV30 and J is TRBJ2-2, with a weak D call TRBD1 (5 bases). The chain's CDR3 is CAWSPRRGTANTGELFF. CDR3 nucleotides: TGTGCCTGGAGTCCCCGAAGGGGCACCGCGAACACCGGGGAGCTGTTTTTT.